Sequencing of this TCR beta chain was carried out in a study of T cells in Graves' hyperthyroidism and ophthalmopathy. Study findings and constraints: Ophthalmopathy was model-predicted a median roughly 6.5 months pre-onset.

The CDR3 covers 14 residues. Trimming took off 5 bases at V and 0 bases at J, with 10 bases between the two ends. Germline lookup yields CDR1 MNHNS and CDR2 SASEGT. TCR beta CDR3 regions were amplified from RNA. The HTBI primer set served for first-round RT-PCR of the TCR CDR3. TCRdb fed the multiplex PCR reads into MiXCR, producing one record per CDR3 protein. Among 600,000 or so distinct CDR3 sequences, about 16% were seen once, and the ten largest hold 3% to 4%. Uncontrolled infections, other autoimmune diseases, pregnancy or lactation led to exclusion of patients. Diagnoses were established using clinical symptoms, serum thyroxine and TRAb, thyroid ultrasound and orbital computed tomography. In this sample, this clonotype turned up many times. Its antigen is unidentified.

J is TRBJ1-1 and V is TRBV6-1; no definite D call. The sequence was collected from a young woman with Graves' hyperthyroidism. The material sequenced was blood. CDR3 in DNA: TGTGCCAGCAGTACCTCCCACCTGAACACTGAAGCTTTCTTT. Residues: CASSTSHLNTEAFF.